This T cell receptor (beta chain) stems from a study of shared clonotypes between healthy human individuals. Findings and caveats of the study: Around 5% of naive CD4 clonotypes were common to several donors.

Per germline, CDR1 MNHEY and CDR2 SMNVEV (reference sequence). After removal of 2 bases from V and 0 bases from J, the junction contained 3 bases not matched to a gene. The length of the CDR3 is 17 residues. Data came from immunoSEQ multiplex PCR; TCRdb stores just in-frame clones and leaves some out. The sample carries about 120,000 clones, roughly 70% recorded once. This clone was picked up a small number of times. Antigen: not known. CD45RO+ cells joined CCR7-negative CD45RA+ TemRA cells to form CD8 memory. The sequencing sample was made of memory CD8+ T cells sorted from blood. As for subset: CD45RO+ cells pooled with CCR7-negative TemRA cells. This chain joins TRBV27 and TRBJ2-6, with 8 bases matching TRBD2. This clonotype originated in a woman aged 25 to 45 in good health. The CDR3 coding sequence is TGTGCCAGCAGTTTAAAGGGGACTAGCTCTGGGGCCAACGTCCTGACTTTC. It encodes CASSLKGTSSGANVLTF.